This TCR beta chain originates from a study of cytomegalovirus exposure and HLA in healthy donors. Regarding the study as a whole: Reports state that TCR beta sequences accurately predicted most subjects' HLA-A and HLA-B alleles.

V shed 5 bases, J shed 7 bases, and the junction held 10 bases outside the gene matches. The CDR3 spans 15 residues. The V gene's germline CDR1 is LNHDA and CDR2 SQIVND (reference sequence). Note on this clone: Its target is unknown.

Amplification used 60 Vbeta primers and 13 Jbeta primers. The data were produced by immunoSEQ multiplex PCR, yet TCRdb's version contains in-frame clones alone and is incomplete. This sample yields just over 150,000 clones, of which roughly 82% are seen a single time; 5.5% to 8.5% belongs to the top ten. J is TRBJ2-2 and V is TRBV19; 7 bases are a match to TRBD1. Sequenced sample: PBMCs. This TCR was recovered from a woman in her fifties or sixties in good health and CMV-seropositive. The CDR3 nucleotides are TGTGCCAGTAGTCGGGACAGCCCCCTAGGCGGGGAGCTGTTTTTT. Protein: CASSRDSPLGGELFF.